The 3 T cell receptor beta chains listed next were all sequenced from one sample in a study of blood T cell repertoires in COVID-19. The protocol was immunoSEQ multiplex PCR, while the TCRdb copy is restricted to in-frame clones and leaves out a portion. The sample yields hundreds of thousands of clones, approximately 88% seen once. Sequenced sample: peripheral blood. The origin of the receptors is a woman aged 50 to 60 with active or convalescent COVID-19.

This chain joins TRBV6-5 and TRBJ2-1; tentative D call: TRBD1 (7 bases). V was shortened by 7 bases and J by 4 bases, with 17 bases between the two germline ends. The CDR3 has 15 residues. CDR1 and CDR2 (germline): MNHEY, SVGAGI. This CDR3 reads CASTRGTRSYNEQFF. DNA for the CDR3: TGTGCCAGCACCAGGGGGACTCGATCTTACAATGAGCAGTTCTTC.

The chain uses TRBV28 and TRBJ2-7, with D possibly being TRBD1 (6 bases). Per the germline V gene, CDR1 is MDHEN and CDR2 is SYDVKM. The CDR3 runs 14 residues. Trimming stripped 7 bases from V and 3 bases from J, with 16 bases between. The chain's CDR3 is CASKGEQTFYEQYF. The CDR3 nucleotides are TGTGCCAGCAAGGGGGAACAGACCTTCTACGAGCAGTACTTC.

J is TRBJ1-3 and V is TRBV19, with D perhaps TRBD1 (5 bases). CDR3 size: 17 residues. Per the germline V gene, CDR1 is LNHDA and CDR2 is SQIVND (reference sequence). V lost 5 bases to trimming and J lost 0 bases, with 17 bases between them. CDR3 amino acids: CASSPRGTFSSGNTIYF. For the CDR3, the DNA is TGTGCCAGTAGTCCCAGAGGGACTTTCAGCTCTGGAAACACCATATATTTT.